This paragraph reports one T cell receptor (beta chain). Antigen specificity is unknown. The sample is drawn from a study of shared clonotypes between healthy human individuals. The repertoire was sequenced with immunoSEQ multiplex PCR; TCRdb's copy has only in-frame clones and lacks some. The sample carries approximately 640,000 clones, around 90% recorded once. There are 16 residues in the CDR3. Germline V gene lookup returns CDR1 SGHVS and CDR2 FQNEAQ. V gave up 2 bases and J gave up 6 bases; unmatched junction bases: 6. Whole-study findings and limits: It was expected that sequencing depth would affect clonotype sharing among donors.

The TCR originated in a man aged 18 to 29 in good health. Some clones in this sample may be carry-over from other donors' samples. The sample consisted of memory CD8+ T cells from PBMCs. Subset described: CD45RO+ cells pooled with CCR7-negative TemRA cells. The chain couples TRBV7-8 to TRBJ2-2; 10 bases are a match to TRBD2. The chain's CDR3 is CASSLLLAGLSGELFF. CDR3 nucleotides: TGTGCCAGCAGCTTATTACTAGCGGGGCTTTCCGGGGAGCTGTTTTTT.